This TCR beta chain was recovered during a study of cytomegalovirus exposure and HLA in healthy donors. Study information: The 90 to 150 validation repertoires and the approximately 670 first-cohort repertoires shared a platform, a later analysis reported.

CDR1 is MNHEY and CDR2 is SVGAGI in the germline V gene. The CDR3 covers 15 residues. V was clipped by 1 base and J by 5 bases, with 14 bases between them. General study results and limits: Researchers catalogued some 160 TCR beta chains as cytomegalovirus-associated.

Here immunoSEQ multiplex PCR was the method, and the copy in TCRdb shows in-frame clones only, minus some. The sample contains about 66,000 clones, 95% to 97% of which appear only once. For this clone: Its antigen remains unidentified.

This sequence was found in a woman between 18 and 29 years old in good health and CMV-seropositive. Sequencing input: PBMCs. V is TRBV6-5 and J is TRBJ2-5, with D possibly TRBD2 on 5 matching bases. The CDR3 nucleotides are TGTGCCAGCAGTTACTACGAGGGTACGAGGGAGACCCAGTACTTC. The encoded protein is CASSYYEGTRETQYF.